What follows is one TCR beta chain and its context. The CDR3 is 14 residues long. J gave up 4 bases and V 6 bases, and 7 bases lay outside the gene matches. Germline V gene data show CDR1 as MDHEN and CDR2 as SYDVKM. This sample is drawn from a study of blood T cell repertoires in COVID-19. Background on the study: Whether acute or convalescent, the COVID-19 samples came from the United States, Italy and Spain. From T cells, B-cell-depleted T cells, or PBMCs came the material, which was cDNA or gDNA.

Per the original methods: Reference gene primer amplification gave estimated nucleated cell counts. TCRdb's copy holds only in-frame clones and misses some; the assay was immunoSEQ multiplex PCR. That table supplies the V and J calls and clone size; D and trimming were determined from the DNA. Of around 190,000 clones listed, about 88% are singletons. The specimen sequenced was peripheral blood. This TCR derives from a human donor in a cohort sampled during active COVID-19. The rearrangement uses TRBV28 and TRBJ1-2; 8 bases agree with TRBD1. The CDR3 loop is CASRGQGLTYGYTF. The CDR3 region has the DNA TGTGCCAGCAGAGGACAGGGTCTTACCTATGGCTACACCTTC.